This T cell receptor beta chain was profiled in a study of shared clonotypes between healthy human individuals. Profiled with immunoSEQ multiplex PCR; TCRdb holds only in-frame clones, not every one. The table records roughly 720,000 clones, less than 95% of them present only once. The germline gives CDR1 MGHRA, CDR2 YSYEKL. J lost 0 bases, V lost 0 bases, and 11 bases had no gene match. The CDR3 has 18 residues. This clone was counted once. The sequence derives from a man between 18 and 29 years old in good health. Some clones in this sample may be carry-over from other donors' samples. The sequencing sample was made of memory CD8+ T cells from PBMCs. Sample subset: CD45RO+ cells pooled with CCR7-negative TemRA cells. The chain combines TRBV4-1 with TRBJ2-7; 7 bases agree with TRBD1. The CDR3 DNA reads TGCGCCAGCAGCCAAGAAGGTTCCCGGACAGGAGCCTCCTACGAGCAGTACTTC. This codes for CASSQEGSRTGASYEQYF.